This T cell receptor (beta chain) was obtained from a study of cytomegalovirus exposure and HLA in healthy donors (dated by TCRdb to the late 2010s). Describing the broader study: An earlier analysis of approximately 640 of the donors reported 250 to 300 Gb of sequence data and some 120 million unique TCR beta sequences from about 200 million T cells. A separate validation cohort of roughly 110 different subjects was used in addition to the roughly 700-subject first cohort. Roughly 290 gigabases of sequencing data and around 88 million unique TCR sequences made up an early release that covered around 640 HLA-typed donors. To study patterns of TCR occurrence, a later analysis re-analyzed previously published TCR beta repertoires from 500 to 850 donors and added high-resolution HLA genotyping. Among around 400 genotyped donors of the cohort, an average of approximately 220,000 unique TCR beta nucleotide sequences was sequenced per donor, of which approximately 18% were non-productive. An earlier analysis of 587 of the donors applied high-throughput TCR beta sequencing to assess whether each TCR beta V gene segment acted as functional or pseudogenic. Donor age, sex, ethnicity and CMV serostatus were collected together with the repertoire data. High-throughput TCR immunosequencing, statistical association of individual TCRs with disease status, and machine learning were combined to predict cytomegalovirus infection status. Typing coverage varied by locus: about 629-630 donors for A, B, C, DRB1 and DQB1; more than 500 for DQA1; over 600 for DPA1; around 450 for DPB1. Because of strong linkage in the cohort, four or five DR-DQ haplotypes were treated as single units for association and clustering. The genetic ancestry cluster associated with self-reported Caucasian donors included 81% of the roughly 400 genotyped donors. Using immunosequencing, the study profiled T cell repertoires from 666 subjects and related those repertoires to cytomegalovirus serostatus. All discovery cohort repertoires had been generated on a single sequencing platform. The study aimed to test whether cataloging public T cell receptors could reveal signatures of past pathogen exposure. A later genetic analysis took genome-wide SNP genotypes for about 55% of the 666 donors and used that subset as a discovery cohort. Class I and class II HLA loci were covered by the typing at four-digit resolution. Rather than using new phenotypic data, the later analysis identified candidate immune exposures from TCR beta sequences and from how often those sequences occurred across donors. The study at large found these results: A cluster of highly shared sequence variants was judged likely to represent a technical artifact of the sequencing pipeline. Cytomegalovirus status was reported to be diagnosed by the classifier with high specificity and sensitivity in both the original and validation cohorts. In vitro tests confirmed that a few of the cytomegalovirus-associated TCR beta chains recognize cytomegalovirus antigens. Broadly in line with IMGT annotations, most TCR beta V segments showed up in productive rearrangements about 87% or about 30% of the time in an earlier analysis of approximately 640 of the donors. In a later analysis, about 16,000 TCR beta sequences were associated with specific HLA alleles at a false discovery rate of 0.05. Sequencing depth was assumed to be roughly uniform across donors in the presence/absence analyses, though that assumption may not hold. The study gave a list of about 150 TCR beta chains associated with cytomegalovirus. In a later analysis, HLA-associated TCR beta chains showed more clonal expansion and lower generation probabilities than non-associated chains that were equally common. Across donors, most TCR sequences were observed very rarely, whereas some public TCRs were present in many individuals. The 87-base-pair reads could not distinguish some IMGT-functional V segments, including TRBV6-2 and TRBV6-3, so those segments were excluded. In a later analysis, most CMV-associated TCR beta chains were found to appear HLA-restricted, with HLA associations seemingly driven largely by CMV exposure. When HLA alleles, especially DR and DQ, strongly co-occurred, attributing TCR associations to individual alleles was difficult. Correlated functional status among segregating V segments might be attributable to linkage disequilibrium, but an unknown experimental factor could not be ruled out. In a later analysis, the rate of TCR association differed among HLA loci, with DRB1 alleles having the most associated TCRs and HLA-C alleles having the fewest. Because counts were too low, 15 to 20 rarely observed V segments, including chromosome 9 orphons, were excluded from the earlier analysis of about 500 of the donors. The authors suggested that the approach could potentially be generalized to other disease states and immunological phenotypes. A further reported finding was that TCR beta sequences accurately predicted the HLA-A and HLA-B alleles for most subjects in the first cohort. In a later genetic analysis, fewer N-insertions in productive TCRs were reported among donors in an Asian-associated ancestry cluster than the approximately 710-donor mean. In this cohort, only TCR beta chains were sequenced, and detectable features were limited by the absence of alpha or paired-chain data. In a later analysis, several top co-occurrence clusters were reported to appear linked to parvovirus B19, influenza, CMV and Epstein-Barr virus. Because HLA typing was unavailable for some donors at each locus, only the typed subset was used in association tests. V-gene and J-gene trimming of TCR beta chains was associated with a missense DCLRE1C variant in a later genetic analysis, and the association was replicated in an independent cohort. The only immune exposure information available for the cohort was CMV serostatus.

The cohort consisted of some 670 healthy bone marrow donors. Cohort members were all nominally healthy when sampled, although unrecorded immune exposures were likely present. The donor tested CMV seronegative, placing the donor among the 350 to 400 seronegative members of the cohort. Every donor gave a peripheral blood sample, and the peripheral blood mononuclear cells from that sample were used for TCR beta sequencing. Genomic DNA was extracted from the blood cell samples with the Qiagen DNeasy Blood Extraction Kit. This clone was recorded only once. Its antigen target is currently unknown. Within one base of it there is no much larger clone, and no base qualities were kept. Counted from cysteine to phenylalanine, this CDR3 has 14 amino acids. The read is trimmed to its CDR3 DNA, 42 bases read in frame from base 1. The germline V gene encodes CDR1 SGHTA and CDR2 FQGNSA. V lost 1 base and J lost 6 bases, and the count of bases not matched to a germline gene is 5.

Libraries were prepared through the immunoSEQ multiplex PCR assay. For the multiplex PCR, a mixture combining 60 forward primers for TCR Vbeta segments and 13 reverse primers for TCR Jbeta segments was used. The CDR3 region of rearranged TCR beta genes was amplified from genomic DNA with a multiplex PCR assay. The amplified TCR beta libraries were sequenced on the Illumina HiSeq System as 87-base-pair reads. On the authors' methods: A later analysis counted approximately 76 million unique TCR beta chains across the 666 repertoires, and some 12 million of these chains were shared by at least two donors. Raw reads were error-corrected and collapsed into unique sequences with a nearest-neighbor algorithm that merged closely related sequences to remove PCR and sequencing errors. Alignment of CDR3 sequences to IMGT reference sequences was used to assign V, D and J gene segments. For a sequence to be retained, a match of at least six nucleotides was required to both a V gene segment and a J gene segment. A rearrangement was called productive if the CDR3 had no stop codons and remained in frame with V and J, and every other rearrangement was called non-productive. Following IMGT convention, CDR3 was defined as the stretch from the second conserved V-encoded cysteine to the conserved J-encoded phenylalanine. Sequences without an unambiguous match to a single V gene segment were excluded from the earlier analysis of almost 600 of the donors. An earlier analysis of several hundred of the donors called V segments functional above 56.7% productive rearrangements and segregating when the between-donor standard deviation exceeded 5%. A statistical classification framework was built to diagnose cytomegalovirus status from the catalog of TCR beta chain sequences. V and J gene assignment, in a later analysis, came from comparing TCR nucleotide sequences with IMGT/GENE-DB human TR gene sequences. In a later analysis, CDR3 sequences and most-parsimonious VDJ recombination scenarios were assigned using the TCRdist pipeline. In a later analysis, each TCR beta chain was defined by its CDR3 amino acid sequence together with its V-gene family, and reads lacking a unique V-gene family were excluded. To address suspected cross-contamination and a sequencing artifact, a later analysis removed roughly 640 highly shared, low-generation-probability nucleotide sequences. For each public chain, a later analysis derived a clonal expansion index from normalized ranks of inferred template counts within each repertoire. In a later analysis, generation probabilities were computed with a VDJ recombination model fitted to out-of-frame rearrangements, and the resulting probabilities were checked against IGoR. In a later analysis, hypergeometric tests were used to score TCR-TCR, TCR-HLA and TCR-CMV co-occurrence, with a repertoire-size bias correction applied to TCR pairs. A later analysis estimated false discovery rates by permuting HLA or CMV assignments 20 times. A later analysis grouped co-occurring TCRs with DBSCAN, adding TCRdist sequence similarity when clustering within HLA-allele-positive subsets. Repertoires with fewer than 30,000 or more than 120,000 public chains were left out of co-occurrence clustering, as were a few repertoires with anomalous nucleotide sharing. Not all clones reach the TCRdb copy of this immuneACCESS table, which keeps in-frame sequences only. Checked studies attribute under half of the gap to unresolved V genes and leave the rest unexplained. V, J and clone size reflect that table, while D and trimming were determined from the DNA. The sample table contains about 35,000 clones; only one count was recorded for 80% of them. Under 6.5% of the sample is taken by the ten largest.

Recombination joined TRBV7-2 with TRBJ1-2, and 7 junctional nucleotides match TRBD1. Sequenced material: PBMCs. This TCR derives from a male donor in good health and CMV-seronegative. The bases are TGTGCCAGCAGCTTAGTGGCAGGGGGAGATGGCTACACCTTC. This yields the protein CASSLVAGGDGYTF.